One sample yielded the 9 T cell receptor beta chains listed below, sequenced in a study of blood T cell repertoires in COVID-19. The data were produced by immunoSEQ multiplex PCR, yet TCRdb's version contains in-frame clones alone and is incomplete. The sample yields hundreds of thousands of clones, just over 85% seen once. Sample: PBMCs or T cells enriched from blood (not recorded which). Receptors originate from a man between 35 and 55 years old who had recovered from COVID-19.

The rearrangement joins TRBV30 to TRBJ1-4; TRBD1 matches at 7 bases. Germline V CDR1 and CDR2: GTSNPN, SVGIG (reference sequence). Trimming cost V 3 bases and J 8 bases; bases outside gene matches: 6. There are 13 residues in the CDR3. The DNA for the CDR3 is TGTGCCTGGAGGGCACAGGGGCGAGAAAAACTGTTTTTT. Protein sequence: CAWRAQGREKLFF.

This clone was observed a few times. The chain has TRBV23-1 and TRBJ2-1, with a weak D call TRBD2 (6 bases). TRBV23-1 is an ORF, with its function uncertain. Trimming took 3 bases from V and 3 from J, leaving 15 bases between them. The CDR3 spans 16 residues. The CDR3 is CASSQDPSESYNEQFF. The CDR3 region has the DNA TGCGCCAGCAGTCAGGATCCTAGCGAGAGCTACAATGAGCAGTTCTTC.

V is TRBV19 and J is TRBJ1-2; D is uncertain. The germline CDR1 and CDR2 sequences are LNHDA and SQIVND (reference sequence). The CDR3 is made up of 13 amino acids. The ends were cut back, 3 bases at V and 6 bases at J, with 11 bases in the middle. In nucleotides, the CDR3 is TGTGCCAGTAGTATCCAGGAGGCGGATGGCTACACCTTC. Protein product: CASSIQEADGYTF.

CDR3: CASSSGLAALNEQFF. CDR3 bases: TGTGCCAGCAGCTCGGGACTAGCGGCCCTCAATGAGCAGTTCTTC. The rearrangement joins TRBV7-2 to TRBJ2-1, with 11 bases that match TRBD2. J gave up 6 bases and V 4 bases, and 5 bases lay outside the gene matches. Germline assignment: CDR1 SGHTA and CDR2 FQGNSA. The length of the CDR3 is 15 residues.

The chain joins TRBV5-4 to TRBJ2-7, with 13 bases matching TRBD2. From germline, CDR1 is SGHNT and CDR2 YYREEE (reference sequence). J was trimmed by 6 bases and V by 0 bases; bases with no gene match: 6. There are 16 residues in the CDR3. The chain's CDR3 is CASSLVLAGGNPEQYF. The CDR3 region has the DNA TGTGCCAGCAGCTTGGTACTAGCGGGAGGGAACCCCGAGCAGTACTTC.

This chain's CDR3 is CASSPTVISGNTIYF. The CDR3 DNA reads TGTGCCAGCAGCCCAACAGTGATCTCTGGAAACACCATATATTTT. V usage is TRBV7-6 and J usage is TRBJ1-3, with no clear D. Deletions cut 5 bases from V and 0 bases from J, with 11 bases between. The CDR3 has 15 amino acids. Germline V gives CDR1 SGHVS, CDR2 FNYEAQ.

This chain uses TRBV9 with TRBJ2-1, with 9 nucleotides matching TRBD2. The V gene's germline CDR1 is SGDLS and CDR2 YYNGEE. The CDR3 totals 16 residues. Trimming cost V 4 bases and J 0 bases; bases outside gene matches: 5. Here the CDR3 DNA reads TGTGCCAGCAGCTTACAAGCGGGGGGCTCCTACAATGAGCAGTTCTTC. Protein sequence: CASSLQAGGSYNEQFF.

The J gene is TRBJ1-1, the V gene TRBV5-1, with TRBD1 matching over 10 bases. With V trimmed by 4 bases and J by 11 bases, 11 bases remained unmatched. The germline V gene encodes CDR1 SGHRS and CDR2 YFSETQ. This CDR3 is 14 amino acids long. The CDR3 region has the DNA TGCGCCAGCAGCCGGGACAGGGGAATTATTGGGGCTTTCTTT. The encoded protein is CASSRDRGIIGAFF.

This clone appeared once. V usage is TRBV2 and J usage is TRBJ1-4, with a tentative D call TRBD1 (5 bases). CDR3 size: 10 residues. V was trimmed by 8 bases and J by 9 bases, leaving 7 bases between them. Looked up from germline, CDR1 is SNHLY and CDR2 is FYNNEI. CDR3 sequence reads: CASRQQKLFF. The CDR3 DNA reads as TGTGCCAGCCGACAGCAAAAACTGTTTTTT.